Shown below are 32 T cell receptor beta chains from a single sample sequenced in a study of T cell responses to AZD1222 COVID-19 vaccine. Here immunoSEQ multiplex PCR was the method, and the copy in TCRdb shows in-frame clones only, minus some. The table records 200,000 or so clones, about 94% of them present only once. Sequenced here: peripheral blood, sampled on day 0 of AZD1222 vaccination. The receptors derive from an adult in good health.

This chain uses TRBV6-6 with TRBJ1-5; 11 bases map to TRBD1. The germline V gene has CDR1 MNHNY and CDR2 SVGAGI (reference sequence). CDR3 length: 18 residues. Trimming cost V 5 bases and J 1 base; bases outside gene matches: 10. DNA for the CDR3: TGTGCCAGCAGTCGCCACGGGACAGGGGGAGGAAGCAATCAGCCCCAGCATTTT. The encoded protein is CASSRHGTGGGSNQPQHF.

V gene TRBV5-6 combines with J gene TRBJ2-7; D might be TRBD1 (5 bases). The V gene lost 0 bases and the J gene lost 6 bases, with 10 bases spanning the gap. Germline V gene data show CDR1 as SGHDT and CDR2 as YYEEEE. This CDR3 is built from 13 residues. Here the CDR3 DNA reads TGTGCCAGCAGCTTGGGGGCAGGGCGCGAGCAGTACTTC. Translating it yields CASSLGAGREQYF.

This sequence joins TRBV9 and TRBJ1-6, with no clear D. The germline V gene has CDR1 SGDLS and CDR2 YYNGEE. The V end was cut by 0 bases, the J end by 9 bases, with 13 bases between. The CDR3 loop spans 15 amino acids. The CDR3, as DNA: TGTGCCAGCAGCGTAGGTGAGGCTTCTGGTTCACCCCTCCACTTT. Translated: CASSVGEASGSPLHF.

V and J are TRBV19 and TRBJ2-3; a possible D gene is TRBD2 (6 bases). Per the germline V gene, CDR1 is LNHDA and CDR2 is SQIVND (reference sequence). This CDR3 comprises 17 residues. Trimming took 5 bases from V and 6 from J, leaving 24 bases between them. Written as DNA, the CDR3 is TGTGCCAGTAGTCACGCGTTGCGGGGCCGCCGGAGGGATACGCAGTATTTT. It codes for CASSHALRGRRRDTQYF.

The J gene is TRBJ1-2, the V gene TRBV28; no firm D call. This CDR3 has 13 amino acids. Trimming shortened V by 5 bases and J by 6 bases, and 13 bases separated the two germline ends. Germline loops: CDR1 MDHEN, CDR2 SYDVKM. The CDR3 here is CASSTSGTNGYTF. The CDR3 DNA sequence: TGTGCCAGCAGTACCTCAGGTACGAATGGCTACACCTTC.

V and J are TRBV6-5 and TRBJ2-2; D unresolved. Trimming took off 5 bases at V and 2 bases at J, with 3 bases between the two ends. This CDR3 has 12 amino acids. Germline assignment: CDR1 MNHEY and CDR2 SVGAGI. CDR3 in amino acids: CASSHNTGELFF. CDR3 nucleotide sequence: TGTGCCAGCAGTCACAACACCGGGGAGCTGTTTTTT.

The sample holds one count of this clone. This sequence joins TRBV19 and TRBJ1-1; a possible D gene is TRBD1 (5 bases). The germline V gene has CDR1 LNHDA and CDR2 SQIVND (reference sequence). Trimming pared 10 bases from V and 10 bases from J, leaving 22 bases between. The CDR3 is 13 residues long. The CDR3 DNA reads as TGTGCCACCTCAGTGGCAGGGCCCGATCGAGCTTTCTTT. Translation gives CATSVAGPDRAFF.

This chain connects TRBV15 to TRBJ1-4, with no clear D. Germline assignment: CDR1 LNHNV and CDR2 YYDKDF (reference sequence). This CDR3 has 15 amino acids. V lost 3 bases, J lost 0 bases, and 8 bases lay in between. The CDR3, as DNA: TGTGCCACCAGCAGCCGGACGTCAACTAATGAAAAACTGTTTTTT. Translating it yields CATSSRTSTNEKLFF.

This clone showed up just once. CDR3 sequence reads: CSVETGPNQPQHF. Written as DNA, the CDR3 is TGCAGCGTTGAAACGGGGCCGAATCAGCCCCAGCATTTT. This sequence joins TRBV29-1 and TRBJ1-5; tentative D call: TRBD1 (5 bases). This CDR3 has 13 amino acids. CDR1 and CDR2 (germline): SQVTM, ANQGSEA. Trimming pared 2 bases from V and 4 bases from J, leaving 9 bases between.

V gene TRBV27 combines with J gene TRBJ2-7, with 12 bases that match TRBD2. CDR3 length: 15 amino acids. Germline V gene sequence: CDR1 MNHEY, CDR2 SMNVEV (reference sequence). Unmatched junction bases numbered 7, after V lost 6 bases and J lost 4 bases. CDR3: CASSPSGRAEYEQYF. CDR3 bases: TGTGCCAGCAGCCCTAGCGGGAGGGCCGAGTACGAGCAGTACTTC.

The CDR3 is CASRDLGGNYGYTF. In nucleotides, the CDR3 is TGTGCCAGCAGAGACCTAGGGGGTAACTATGGCTACACCTTC. J is TRBJ1-2 and V is TRBV28; D may be TRBD1 (6 bases). The germline V gene encodes CDR1 MDHEN and CDR2 SYDVKM. V was clipped by 6 bases and J by 1 base, with 12 bases between them. The CDR3 runs to 14 residues.

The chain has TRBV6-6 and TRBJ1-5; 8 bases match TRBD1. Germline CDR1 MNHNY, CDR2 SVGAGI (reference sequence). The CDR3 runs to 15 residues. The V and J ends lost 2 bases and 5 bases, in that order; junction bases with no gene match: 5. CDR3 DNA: TGTGCCAGCAGTTACGACAGGGGATGGGATCAGCCCCAGCATTTT. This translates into CASSYDRGWDQPQHF.

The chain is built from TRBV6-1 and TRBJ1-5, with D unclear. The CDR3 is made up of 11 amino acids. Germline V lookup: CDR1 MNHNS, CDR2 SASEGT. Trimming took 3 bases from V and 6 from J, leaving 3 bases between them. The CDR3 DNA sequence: TGTGCCAGCAGTGACATTCAGCCCCAGCATTTT. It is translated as CASSDIQPQHF.

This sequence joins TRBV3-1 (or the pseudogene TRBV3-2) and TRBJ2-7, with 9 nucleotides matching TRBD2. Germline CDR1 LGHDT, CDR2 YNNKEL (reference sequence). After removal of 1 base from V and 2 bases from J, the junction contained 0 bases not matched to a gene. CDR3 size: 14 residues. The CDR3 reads CASSQGLAAYEQYF. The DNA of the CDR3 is TGTGCCAGCAGCCAAGGACTAGCGGCCTACGAGCAGTACTTC.

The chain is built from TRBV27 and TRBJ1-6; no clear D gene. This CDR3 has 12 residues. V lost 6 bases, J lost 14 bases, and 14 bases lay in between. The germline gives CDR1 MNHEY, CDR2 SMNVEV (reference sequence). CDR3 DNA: TGTGCCAGCAGCCCCCTGGGTGCTGCCCTCCACTTT. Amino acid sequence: CASSPLGAALHF.

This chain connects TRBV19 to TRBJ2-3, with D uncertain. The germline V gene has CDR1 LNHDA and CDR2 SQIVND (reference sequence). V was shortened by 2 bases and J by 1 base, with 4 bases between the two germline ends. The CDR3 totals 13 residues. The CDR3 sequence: CASSIIGTDTQYF. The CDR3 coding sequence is TGTGCCAGTAGTATAATTGGCACAGATACGCAGTATTTT.

The CDR3 here is CASSLSSGRLYEQFF. DNA of the CDR3: TGTGCCAGCAGCTTATCTAGCGGGAGATTGTATGAGCAGTTCTTC. This chain connects TRBV7-3 to TRBJ2-1, with 10 nucleotides matching TRBD2. CDR1 and CDR2 (germline): SGHTA, FQGTGA. Losses at the gene ends were 2 bases for V and 8 bases for J; bases not matched to a gene: 6. This CDR3 has 15 residues.

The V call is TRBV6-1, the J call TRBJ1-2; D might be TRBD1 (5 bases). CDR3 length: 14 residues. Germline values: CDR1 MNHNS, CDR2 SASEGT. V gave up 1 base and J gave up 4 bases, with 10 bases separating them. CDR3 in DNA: TGTGCCAGCAGTGAAGGGACAAGGAGCTATGGCTACACCTTC. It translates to CASSEGTRSYGYTF.

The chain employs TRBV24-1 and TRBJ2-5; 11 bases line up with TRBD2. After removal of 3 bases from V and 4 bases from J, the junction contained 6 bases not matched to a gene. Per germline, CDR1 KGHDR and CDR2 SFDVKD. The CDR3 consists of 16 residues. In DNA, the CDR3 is TGTGCCACCAGTGATACCGGGACTAGCGGTCCAGAGACCCAGTACTTC. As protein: CATSDTGTSGPETQYF.

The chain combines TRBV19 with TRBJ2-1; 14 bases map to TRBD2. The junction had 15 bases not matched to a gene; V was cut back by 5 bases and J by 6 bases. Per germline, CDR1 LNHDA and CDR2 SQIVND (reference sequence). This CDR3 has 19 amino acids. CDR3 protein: CASSRWGGAGTSGSNEQFF. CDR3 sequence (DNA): TGTGCCAGTAGTCGGTGGGGAGGGGCCGGGACTAGCGGGAGCAATGAGCAGTTCTTC.

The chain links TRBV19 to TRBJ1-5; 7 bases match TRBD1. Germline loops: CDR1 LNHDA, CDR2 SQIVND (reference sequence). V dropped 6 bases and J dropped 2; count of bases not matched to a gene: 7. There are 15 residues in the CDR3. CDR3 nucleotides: TGTGCCAGTAGGAACAGGGGAAGTGGCAATCAGCCCCAGCATTTT. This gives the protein CASRNRGSGNQPQHF.

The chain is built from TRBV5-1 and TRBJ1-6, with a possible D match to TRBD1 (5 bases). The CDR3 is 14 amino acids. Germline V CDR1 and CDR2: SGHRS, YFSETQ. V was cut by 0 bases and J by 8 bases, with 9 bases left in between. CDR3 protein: CASSLGTPDSPLHF. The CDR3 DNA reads TGCGCCAGCAGCTTGGGGACACCTGATTCACCCCTCCACTTT.

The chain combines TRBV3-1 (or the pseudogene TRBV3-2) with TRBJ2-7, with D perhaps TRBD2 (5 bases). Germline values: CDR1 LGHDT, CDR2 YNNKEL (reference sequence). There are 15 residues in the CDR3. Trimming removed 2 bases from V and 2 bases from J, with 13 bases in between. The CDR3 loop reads CASSQMELGPYEQYF. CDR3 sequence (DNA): TGTGCCAGCAGCCAAATGGAACTAGGTCCCTACGAGCAGTACTTC.

This CDR3 reads CASSLTPDRRVYEQYF. CDR3 bases: TGTGCCAGCAGCTTGACTCCGGACAGGAGAGTCTACGAGCAGTACTTC. The chain employs TRBV5-4 and TRBJ2-7; 7 nucleotides line up with TRBD1. Losses at the gene ends were 1 base for V and 3 bases for J; bases not matched to a gene: 10. Per the germline V gene, CDR1 is SGHNT and CDR2 is YYREEE (reference sequence). The CDR3 is 16 residues long.

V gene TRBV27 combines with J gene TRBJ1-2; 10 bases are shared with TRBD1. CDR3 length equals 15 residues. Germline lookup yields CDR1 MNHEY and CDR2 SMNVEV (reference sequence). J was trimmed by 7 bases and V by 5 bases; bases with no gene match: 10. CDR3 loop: CASSADRGRPVGYTF. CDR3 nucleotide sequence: TGTGCCAGCAGTGCCGACAGGGGGCGTCCAGTTGGCTACACCTTC.

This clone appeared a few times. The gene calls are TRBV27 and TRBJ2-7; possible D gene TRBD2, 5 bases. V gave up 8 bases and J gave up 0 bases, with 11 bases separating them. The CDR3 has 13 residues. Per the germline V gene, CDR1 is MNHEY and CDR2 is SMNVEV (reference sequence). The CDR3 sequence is CASAWTFSYEQYF. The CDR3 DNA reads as TGTGCCAGCGCATGGACTTTCTCCTACGAGCAGTACTTC.

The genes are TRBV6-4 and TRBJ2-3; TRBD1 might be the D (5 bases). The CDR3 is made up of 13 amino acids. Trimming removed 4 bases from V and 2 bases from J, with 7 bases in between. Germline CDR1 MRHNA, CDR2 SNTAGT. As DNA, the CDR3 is TGTGCCAGCAGTGTCAGGGACACAGATACGCAGTATTTT. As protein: CASSVRDTDTQYF.

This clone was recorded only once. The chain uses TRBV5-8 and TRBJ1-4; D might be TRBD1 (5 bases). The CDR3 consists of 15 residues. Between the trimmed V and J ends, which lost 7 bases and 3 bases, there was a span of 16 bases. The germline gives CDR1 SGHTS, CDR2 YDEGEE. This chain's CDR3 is CASPPWGGSNEKLFF. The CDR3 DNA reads TGTGCCAGCCCCCCCTGGGGCGGATCTAATGAAAAACTGTTTTTT. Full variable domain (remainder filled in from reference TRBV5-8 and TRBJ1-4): EAGVTQSPTHLIKTRGQQATLRCSPISGHTSVYWYQQALGLGLQFLLWYDEGEERNRGNFPPRFSGRQFPNYSSELNVNALELEDSALYLCASPPWGGSNEKLFFGSGTQLSVL.

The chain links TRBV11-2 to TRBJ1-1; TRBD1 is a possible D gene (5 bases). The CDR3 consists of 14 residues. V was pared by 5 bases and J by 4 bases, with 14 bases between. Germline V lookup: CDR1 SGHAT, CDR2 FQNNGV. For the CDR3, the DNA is TGTGCCAGCAGCGAGCGGGGCCCGGTCACTGAAGCTTTCTTT. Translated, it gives CASSERGPVTEAFF.

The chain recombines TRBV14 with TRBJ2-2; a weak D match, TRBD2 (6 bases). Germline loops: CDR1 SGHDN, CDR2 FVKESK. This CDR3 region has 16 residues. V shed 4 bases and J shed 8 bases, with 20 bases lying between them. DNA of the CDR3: TGTGCCAGCAGCCGGCGAGCGGACTACGTAAAAGGGGAGCTGTTTTTT. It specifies CASSRRADYVKGELFF.

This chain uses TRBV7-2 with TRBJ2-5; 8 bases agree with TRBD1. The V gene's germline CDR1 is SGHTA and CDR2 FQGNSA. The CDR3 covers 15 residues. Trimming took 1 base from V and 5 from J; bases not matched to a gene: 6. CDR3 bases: TGTGCCAGCAGCTTAGGGGCAGGGGGCGGGGAGACCCAGTACTTC. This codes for CASSLGAGGGETQYF. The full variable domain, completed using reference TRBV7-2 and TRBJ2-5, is GAGVSQSPSNKVTEKGKDVELRCDPISGHTALYWYRQSLGQGLEFLIYFQGNSAPDKSGLPSDRFSAERTGGSVSTLTIQRTQQEDSAVYLCASSLGAGGGETQYFGPGTRLLVL.

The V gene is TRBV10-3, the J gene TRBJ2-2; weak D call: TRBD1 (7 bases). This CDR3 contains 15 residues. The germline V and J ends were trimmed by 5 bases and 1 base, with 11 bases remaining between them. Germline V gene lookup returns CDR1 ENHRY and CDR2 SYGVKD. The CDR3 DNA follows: TGTGCCATCAGTCCTCAGGGGGGGAACACCGGGGAGCTGTTTTTT. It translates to CAISPQGGNTGELFF.